Presented here are 18 T cell receptor beta chains from one specimen sequenced in a study of shared clonotypes between healthy human individuals (dated by TCRdb to 2018 to 2021). Library method: the immunoSEQ multiplex PCR assay. As stored in TCRdb, this immuneACCESS dataset retains in-frame rearrangements with V and J assigned. A fraction of the clones does not appear; measured against another copy, unresolved V genes explain less than half of the discrepancy, and the remainder lacks a known reason. For this sample there are 1.5 million to 2.5 million clones; about 95% appear just once. More than 0.9% of the sample comes from the top ten. CD8 naive samples were obtained by positive selection for CCR7 among CD45RO-negative cells, yielding a CD45RA+CCR7+ population from which TemRA cells were excluded. The sample consisted of naive CD8+ T cells sorted from blood. Read against the paper, the sample's cell subset or site label means: CD45RA+CCR7+. Receptor source: a man between 18 and 29 years old in good health.

The chain couples TRBV5-6 to TRBJ1-2; 7 nucleotides agree with TRBD1. V lost 4 bases, J lost 3 bases, and 12 bases stayed unmatched. The CDR3 has 16 residues. Germline loops: CDR1 SGHDT, CDR2 YYEEEE. The CDR3 nucleotides are TGTGCCAGCAGCGAGATAAACTCCGGGACAGACTATGGCTACACCTTC. Encoded protein: CASSEINSGTDYGYTF.

This chain connects TRBV13 to TRBJ1-2, with 8 nucleotides matching TRBD1. In germline, CDR1 is PRHDT, CDR2 FYEKMQ (reference sequence). V trimming: 4 bases; J trimming: 4 bases; junction bases outside the gene matches: 11. The length of the CDR3 is 16 residues. The chain's CDR3 is CASSSRGQVPSYGYTF. The CDR3 nucleotides read TGTGCCAGCAGCTCTAGGGGACAGGTCCCTTCCTATGGCTACACCTTC. Full variable domain (remainder filled in from reference TRBV13 and TRBJ1-2): AAGVIQSPRHLIKEKRETATLKCYPIPRHDTVYWYQQGPGQDPQFLISFYEKMQSDKGSIPDRFSAQQFSDYHSELNMSSLELGDSALYFCASSSRGQVPSYGYTFGSGTRLTVV.

The chain joins TRBV5-1 to TRBJ2-1; D uncertain. This CDR3 is built from 15 residues. Trimming shortened V by 2 bases and J by 0 bases, and 9 bases separated the two germline ends. The germline CDR1 and CDR2 sequences are SGHRS and YFSETQ. CDR3: CASSLTSSSYNEQFF. CDR3 DNA sequence: TGCGCCAGCAGCTTAACATCGAGCTCCTACAATGAGCAGTTCTTC.

DNA of the CDR3: TGTGCCAGCAGGACTAGCGACTCCTACAATGAGCAGTTCTTC. Translation: CASRTSDSYNEQFF. The rearrangement links TRBV11-2 to TRBJ2-1; 8 positions match TRBD2. Germline-derived CDR1 and CDR2 are SGHAT and FQNNGV. J was trimmed by 0 bases and V by 6 bases; bases with no gene match: 1. The CDR3 loop spans 14 amino acids.

This sequence joins TRBV4-1 and TRBJ1-1; D call uncertain. Trimming removed 4 bases at V and 8 bases at J, with 8 bases between. Looked up from germline, CDR1 is MGHRA and CDR2 is YSYEKL. The CDR3 spans 11 residues. This CDR3 is CASSPGNEAFF. The CDR3 DNA sequence: TGCGCCAGCAGCCCGGGGAACGAAGCTTTCTTT.

This clone showed up just a few times. V gene TRBV10-3 combines with J gene TRBJ1-6; 8 bases line up with TRBD1. The CDR3 contains 12 residues. V lost 7 bases and J lost 13; bases outside the gene matches: 6. In germline, CDR1 is ENHRY, CDR2 SYGVKD. The CDR3, as DNA: TGTGCCATCATCCAGGGGGCGCCGCCCCTCCACTTT. It translates to CAIIQGAPPLHF.

The rearrangement joins TRBV6-8 to TRBJ2-7; 8 bases line up with TRBD1. Germline V gives CDR1 MNHGY, CDR2 SAAAGT. CDR3 length: 15 amino acids. With V trimmed by 2 bases and J by 4 bases, 7 bases remained unmatched. Written as DNA, the CDR3 is TGTGCCAGCAGTTACCCACAGGGGGTAGATTACGAGCAGTACTTC. This gives the protein CASSYPQGVDYEQYF.

The chain is built from TRBV4-1 and TRBJ1-1; D not certain. This CDR3 has 13 residues. The V end lost 4 bases, the J end lost 3 bases, and 9 bases lay between the germline ends. Germline values: CDR1 MGHRA, CDR2 YSYEKL. The CDR3 DNA is TGCGCCAGCAGCCCGCCTGAGGACACTGAAGCTTTCTTT. This gives the protein CASSPPEDTEAFF.

The chain links TRBV4-3 to TRBJ1-5; D remains unclear. Deletions cut 1 base from V and 6 bases from J, with 7 bases between. The CDR3 is 13 residues long. Germline CDR1 reads LGHNA; CDR2 reads YSLEER. In DNA, the CDR3 is TGCGCCAGCAGCCAAGGTCAGCTTCAGCCCCAGCATTTT. It codes for CASSQGQLQPQHF.

On this clone: This same CDR3 is encoded by further DNA sequences in the sample. This chain connects TRBV5-1 to TRBJ2-5, with 10 nucleotides matching TRBD2. Germline trimming cut 0 bases from V and 4 bases from J; bases unmatched to any gene: 3. This CDR3 contains 15 residues. Germline-derived CDR1 and CDR2 are SGHRS and YFSETQ. For the CDR3, the DNA is TGCGCCAGCAGCTTGGCTAGCGGGGGCTTAGAGACCCAGTACTTC. Translation: CASSLASGGLETQYF.

The chain has TRBV28 and TRBJ1-4, with TRBD1 matching 7 bases. The J segment lost 2 bases and the V segment lost 2 bases, leaving 2 bases of the junction unmatched. The CDR3 length is 15 residues. The germline CDR1 and CDR2 sequences are MDHEN and SYDVKM. Here the CDR3 DNA reads TGTGCCAGCAGTTTAAGAGGGGGCACTAATGAAAAACTGTTTTTT. Translating gives CASSLRGGTNEKLFF.

The genes are TRBV7-9 and TRBJ1-4; weak D call: TRBD1 (6 bases). The V end was cut by 1 base, the J end by 2 bases, with 14 bases between. The germline gives CDR1 SEHNR, CDR2 FQNEAQ (reference sequence). The CDR3 spans 17 residues. The CDR3 sequence: CASSLVRGTLTNEKLFF. The CDR3 DNA sequence: TGTGCCAGCAGCTTAGTTCGTGGGACACTCACTAATGAAAAACTGTTTTTT.

The chain uses TRBV10-2 and TRBJ2-7; TRBD2 might be the D (6 bases). V was pared by 10 bases and J by 3 bases, with 10 bases between. The germline CDR1 and CDR2 sequences are WSHSY and SAAADI. This CDR3 contains 11 residues. The CDR3 sequence: CATSEGYEQYF. The CDR3 bases are TGCGCCACCTCGGAGGGCTACGAGCAGTACTTC.

In its sample, this clone was seen once. The chain carries TRBV7-9 and TRBJ1-3; the match to TRBD1 covers 8 bases. The CDR3 is 15 residues long. After removal of 5 bases from V and 4 bases from J, the junction contained 7 bases not matched to a gene. Germline V gene data show CDR1 as SEHNR and CDR2 as FQNEAQ (reference sequence). The CDR3 DNA sequence: TGTGCCAGCAGCAAGGACAGGGCCCCAGGAAACACCATATATTTT. Protein product: CASSKDRAPGNTIYF.

This clone was seen only once. The V call is TRBV6-1, the J call TRBJ2-7; a weak D match, TRBD2 (7 bases). V lost 5 bases and J 4 bases, leaving 15 bases between the germline ends. This CDR3 contains 14 residues. Germline-derived CDR1 and CDR2 are MNHNS and SASEGT. The CDR3: CASSWEGVGYEQYF. The CDR3, as DNA: TGTGCCAGCAGTTGGGAGGGGGTGGGGTACGAGCAGTACTTC.

V usage is TRBV5-1 and J usage is TRBJ1-2; tentative D call: TRBD1 (6 bases). Germline values: CDR1 SGHRS, CDR2 YFSETQ. V lost 0 bases, J lost 3 bases, and 15 bases lay in between. CDR3 length: 16 amino acids. CDR3 nucleotide sequence: TGCGCCAGCAGCTTGGACGGCAGGGGAGTAGACTATGGCTACACCTTC. Its translation is CASSLDGRGVDYGYTF.

This chain connects TRBV5-5 to TRBJ2-1; no definite D call. Trimming cost V 0 bases and J 6 bases, with 7 bases left between them. The CDR3 contains 13 residues. Looked up from germline, CDR1 is SGHKS and CDR2 is YYEKEE (reference sequence). The chain's CDR3 is CASSLEIINEQFF. In nucleotides, the CDR3 is TGTGCCAGCAGCTTGGAGATTATCAATGAGCAGTTCTTC. The full variable domain, completed using reference TRBV5-5 and TRBJ2-1, is DAGVTQSPTHLIKTRGQQVTLRCSPISGHKSVSWYQQVLGQGPQFIFQYYEKEERGRGNFPDRFSARQFPNYSSELNVNALLLGDSALYLCASSLEIINEQFFGPGTRLTVL.

This rearrangement joins TRBV19 to TRBJ1-6; 7 nucleotides line up with TRBD1. Germline V gene sequence: CDR1 LNHDA, CDR2 SQIVND (reference sequence). The CDR3 is 15 amino acids. V was clipped by 3 bases and J by 7 bases; unmatched bases: 6. CDR3 loop: CASSILGGENSPLHF. CDR3 DNA: TGTGCCAGTAGTATCCTAGGGGGCGAAAATTCACCCCTCCACTTT.